One T cell receptor (beta chain) is described in this entry. From germline, CDR1 is SNHLY and CDR2 FYNNEI. The V segment lost 8 bases and the J segment 0 bases; nucleotides outside the gene matches: 11. The CDR3 length is 19 residues. This sample stems from a study of blood T cell repertoires in COVID-19. The data were produced by immunoSEQ multiplex PCR, yet TCRdb's version contains in-frame clones alone and is incomplete. This table holds roughly 200,000 clones, 85% found once. This chain connects TRBV2 to TRBJ2-2, with 14 bases matching TRBD2. The sequence was obtained from a middle-aged man who had recovered from COVID-19. The material sequenced was PBMCs or T cells enriched from blood (not recorded which). The CDR3 DNA is TGTGCCAGCGTATCCGGGACTAGCGGGAGACCCCCGAACACCGGGGAGCTGTTTTTT. It encodes CASVSGTSGRPPNTGELFF.